What follows are 5 T cell receptor beta chains derived from one specimen sequenced in a study of T-cell memory formation after mild COVID-19. One entry per CDR3 protein results from TCRdb running MiXCR on the 5' RACE reads. The repertoire holds over 450,000 distinct CDR3 sequences, with over 20% as singletons. Sequencing was performed on PBMCs or a T cell subset sorted from them (not recorded which). The source of these receptors is an adult woman who had mild COVID-19 (a few samples of this study predate the infection). Cell type and time point are not known.

The chain has TRBV9 and TRBJ2-2; TRBD2 matches at 12 bases. Germline trimming cut 5 bases from V and 2 bases from J; bases unmatched to any gene: 4. Germline CDR1 reads SGDLS; CDR2 reads YYNGEE. CDR3 length: 16 amino acids. Here the CDR3 reads CASRNGLAGNTGELFF. Written as DNA, the CDR3 is TGTGCCAGCAGAAACGGACTAGCGGGAAACACCGGGGAGCTGTTTTTT.

This clonotype was seen a few times. V is TRBV20-1 and J is TRBJ2-1; 12 bases agree with TRBD2. The CDR3 consists of 14 residues. V gave up 3 bases and J gave up 8 bases; unmatched junction bases: 5. CDR1 and CDR2 from the germline V gene are DFQATT and SNEGSKA (reference sequence). The CDR3 here is CSARTSGSFDEQFF. The CDR3 DNA reads as TGCAGTGCTAGGACTAGCGGGAGCTTCGATGAGCAGTTCTTC.

The rearrangement joins TRBV10-2 to TRBJ2-7; 8 bases agree with TRBD1. The V and J ends lost 3 bases and 3 bases, in that order; junction bases with no gene match: 7. The CDR3 has 15 residues. Germline values: CDR1 WSHSY, CDR2 SAAADI. CDR3 coding DNA: TGCGCCAGCAGTGACCTTGGACAGGGAAACTACGAGCAGTACTTC. It translates to CASSDLGQGNYEQYF.

This clonotype came up a few times. The V gene is TRBV7-6, the J gene TRBJ2-1; 10 bases are a match to TRBD2. The germline V gene encodes CDR1 SGHVS and CDR2 FNYEAQ. The CDR3 contains 16 residues. V lost 1 base, J lost 4 bases, and 4 bases stayed unmatched. The CDR3 here is CASSLGTSGNYNEQFF. CDR3 in DNA: TGTGCCAGCAGCTTAGGGACTAGCGGTAATTACAATGAGCAGTTCTTC.

This sequence joins TRBV7-9 and TRBJ1-2, with D uncertain. CDR3 length: 13 residues. Trimming cost V 1 base and J 8 bases, with 11 bases left between them. Germline V lookup: CDR1 SEHNR, CDR2 FQNEAQ (reference sequence). DNA of the CDR3: TGTGCCAGCAGCTTAGGCACCTACGGCGGCTACACCTTC. Its protein product is CASSLGTYGGYTF.